The clone carrying this T cell receptor beta chain appeared a few times. TCRdb processed the RT-PCR reads anew with MiXCR; each CDR3 protein has one entry. This table holds about a million distinct CDR3 sequences, roughly 17% found once. The entry originates in a study of patients and donors after allogeneic stem cell transplantation. There are 15 residues in the CDR3. Germline V gene lookup returns CDR1 KGHDR and CDR2 SFDVKD. After removal of 5 bases from V and 8 bases from J, the junction contained 8 bases not matched to a gene. The source is a human donor who was either an allogeneic HSCT recipient or a stem cell or donor lymphocyte infusion donor (not recorded which). It is not recorded whose cells these are; they may come from a transplant donor. The rearrangement joins TRBV24-1 to TRBJ1-6, with 7 nucleotides matching TRBD1. The source material was blood, either unsorted or a sorted T cell fraction (not recorded which). CDR3 nucleotide sequence: TGTGCCACCAGTGTTGGGGACAGCCGATATTCACCCCTCCACTTT. Translation gives CATSVGDSRYSPLHF.